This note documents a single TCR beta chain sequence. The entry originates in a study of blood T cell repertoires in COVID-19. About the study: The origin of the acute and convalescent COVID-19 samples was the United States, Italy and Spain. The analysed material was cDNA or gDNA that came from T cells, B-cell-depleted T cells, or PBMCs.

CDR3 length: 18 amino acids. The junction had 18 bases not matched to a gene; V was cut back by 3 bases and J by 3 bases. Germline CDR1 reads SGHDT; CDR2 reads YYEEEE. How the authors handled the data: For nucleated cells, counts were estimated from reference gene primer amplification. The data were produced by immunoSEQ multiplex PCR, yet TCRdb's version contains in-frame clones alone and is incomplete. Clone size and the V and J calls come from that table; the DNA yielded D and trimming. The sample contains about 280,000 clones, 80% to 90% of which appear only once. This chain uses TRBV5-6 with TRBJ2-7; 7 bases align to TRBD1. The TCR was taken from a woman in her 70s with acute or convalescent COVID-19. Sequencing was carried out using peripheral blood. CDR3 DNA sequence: TGTGCCAGCAGCTCTGGACAGGCTGGGTATGGGGCCTACTACGAGCAGTACTTC. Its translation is CASSSGQAGYGAYYEQYF.